The clone carrying this TCR beta chain was observed at least ten times. The antigen is unknown. Gene and germline names: mouse. The read terminates 4 residues before the CDR3 end, so the remaining end is supplied by the germline J gene. This record belongs to a study of CD8+ T cells in alopecia areata. The overall study: Those receiving the skin were approximately 6-11-week-old female C3H/HeJ mice, whose grafts came from approximately 6-12-month-old C3H/HeJ donors with spontaneous alopecia.

The CDR3 runs to 15 residues. In germline, CDR1 is NSQYPW, CDR2 LRSPGD (reference sequence). Deletions cut 3 bases from V and 3 bases from J, with 13 bases between. Extraction of RNA preceded its reverse transcription into cDNA, which served as the sequencing template. TCRdb's table, derived via immunoSEQ multiplex PCR, lists solely in-frame clones and lacks some. The sample yields around 2,100 clones, without any singletons. Study observations and caveats: Elevated clonality characterized lesional scalp relative to normal scalp, particularly in alopecia totalis/universalis.

Sequenced input: lesional skin. The TCR comes from a C3H/HeJ mouse with alopecia areata. The MHC haplotype of the strain is H2-k. J is TRBJ2-4 and V is TRBV1; D is uncertain. CDR3 amino acids: CTCSAVQQLQNTLYF. The covered CDR3 bases are TGCACCTGCAGTGCGGTCCAACAGCTACAAAAC.